One sample yielded the 12 T cell receptor beta chains listed below, sequenced in a study of blood T cells in healthy people across ages. A second about 7 to 11 cycle PCR used barcoded and J-beta primers. MiXCR, applied by TCRdb to the 5' RACE reads, yields one record per CDR3 protein. This table holds around 990,000 distinct CDR3 sequences, more than 30% found once. The sample comprised blood. The receptors were sampled from a man aged 18 to 30 in good health.

The chain has TRBV29-1 and TRBJ2-3, with D tentatively TRBD1 or TRBD2 (5 bases each). Germline V gene data show CDR1 as SQVTM and CDR2 as ANQGSEA. The length of the CDR3 is 15 residues. V was trimmed by 4 bases and J by 2 bases, leaving 16 bases between them. This CDR3 is CSVGPYRDDTDTQYF. The CDR3 nucleotides are TGCAGCGTTGGCCCCTACCGGGACGACACAGATACGCAGTATTTT.

V gene TRBV4-1 combines with J gene TRBJ1-1; the D gene is possibly TRBD1 (5 bases). Trimming took off 2 bases at V and 1 base at J, with 11 bases between the two ends. Looked up from germline, CDR1 is MGHRA and CDR2 is YSYEKL. The CDR3 is made up of 15 amino acids. The CDR3: CASSQKTGENTEAFF. CDR3 in DNA: TGCGCCAGCAGCCAAAAAACAGGAGAGAACACTGAAGCTTTCTTT.

This chain joins TRBV30 and TRBJ2-3, with D perhaps matching TRBD2 (5 bases). The CDR3 runs 13 residues. Germline values: CDR1 GTSNPN, CDR2 SVGIG (reference sequence). The V end was cut by 4 bases, the J end by 3 bases, with 11 bases between. In nucleotides, the CDR3 is TGTGCCTGGATGCCGGGGATAACAGATACGCAGTATTTT. Translating it yields CAWMPGITDTQYF.

The gene calls are TRBV20-1 and TRBJ1-1; no firm D call. The CDR3 loop spans 12 amino acids. Germline loops: CDR1 DFQATT, CDR2 SNEGSKA (reference sequence). Trimming cost V 5 bases and J 4 bases, with 11 bases left between them. As DNA, the CDR3 is TGCAGTGCTCCCTCCCGGAGCACTGAAGCTTTCTTT. It yields the protein CSAPSRSTEAFF.

This clonotype was seen only a few times. The chain employs TRBV20-1 and TRBJ1-1; perhaps TRBD1 as D (5 bases). CDR1 DFQATT and CDR2 SNEGSKA come from the germline V gene (reference sequence). The CDR3 is 14 residues long. Trimming removed 5 bases from V and 2 bases from J, with 15 bases in between. CDR3 protein: CSAARGGANTEAFF. DNA of the CDR3: TGCAGTGCTGCCCGGGGAGGGGCTAACACTGAAGCTTTCTTT.

This clonotype appeared a few times. The chain joins TRBV7-3 to TRBJ1-1, with TRBD1 as a possible D gene (5 bases). The germline V gene has CDR1 SGHTA and CDR2 FQGTGA. This CDR3 comprises 17 residues. V gave up 1 base and J gave up 1 base, with 16 bases separating them. Here the CDR3 reads CASSLSLPGRQNTEAFF. As DNA, the CDR3 is TGTGCCAGCAGCTTAAGTTTACCGGGACGTCAGAACACTGAAGCTTTCTTT.

The chain combines TRBV10-3 with TRBJ2-1; D is possibly TRBD2 (7 bases). CDR3 length: 17 amino acids. V was shortened by 0 bases and J by 2 bases, with 14 bases between the two germline ends. The V gene's germline CDR1 is ENHRY and CDR2 SYGVKD. CDR3 DNA sequence: TGTGCCATCAGTGAGTCGAAAGGGGGGGGCCCCTACAATGAGCAGTTCTTC. Protein product: CAISESKGGGPYNEQFF.

This chain links TRBV29-1 with TRBJ2-1; either TRBD1 or TRBD2 may fit D (5 bases each). Germline values: CDR1 SQVTM, CDR2 ANQGSEA. The CDR3 is made up of 16 amino acids. V was clipped by 1 base and J by 2 bases, with 15 bases between them. In nucleotides, the CDR3 is TGCAGCGTTGAAGGCCGTCGGGACCTCCCCTACAATGAGCAGTTCTTC. It specifies CSVEGRRDLPYNEQFF.

This sequence joins TRBV4-3 and TRBJ2-2; the match to TRBD2 covers 13 bases. Germline trimming cut 1 base from V and 1 base from J; bases unmatched to any gene: 0. The CDR3 is 17 residues long. The germline gives CDR1 LGHNA, CDR2 YSLEER. As DNA, the CDR3 is TGCGCCAGCAGCCAAGGGACTAGCGGGGGGAACACCGGGGAGCTGTTTTTT. This gives the protein CASSQGTSGGNTGELFF.

In its sample, this clonotype was seen many times. This chain joins TRBV20-1 and TRBJ2-3; 13 bases are shared with TRBD2. The V gene's germline CDR1 is DFQATT and CDR2 SNEGSKA (reference sequence). There are 15 residues in the CDR3. Germline trimming cut 0 bases from V and 11 bases from J; bases unmatched to any gene: 8. The CDR3 nucleotides are TGCAGTGCTAGAGACCCCCTACTAGCGGGGGGGATGCAGTATTTT. Translated: CSARDPLLAGGMQYF.

Concerning this clonotype: The junction shows a germline mismatch at one end, possibly a read error. In nucleotides, the CDR3 is TGCGCCGGCAGTCCTGGACCGTCTTACTCTGGCACAGATACGCAGTATTTT. Its translation is CAGSPGPSYSGTDTQYF. The chain has TRBV5-1 and TRBJ2-3; D unresolved. CDR1 is SGHRS and CDR2 is YFSETQ in the germline V gene. This CDR3 contains 17 residues.

DNA of the CDR3: TGTGCCAGCAGCCCTTGGGACACTGAAGCTTTCTTT. Translating gives CASSPWDTEAFF. The chain joins TRBV14 to TRBJ1-1; D call uncertain. The ends were cut back, 4 bases at V and 3 bases at J, with 6 bases in the middle. Per the germline V gene, CDR1 is SGHDN and CDR2 is FVKESK. This CDR3 spans 12 amino acids.